This T cell receptor (beta chain) was documented in a study of OX40 agonist ivuxolimab in advanced cancers. Study in general: Ivuxolimab, an agonistic anti-OX40 (CD134) antibody, was given to patients.

The CDR3 is made up of 14 amino acids. Germline CDR1 MDHEN, CDR2 SYDVKM. Trimming took off 3 bases at V and 2 bases at J, with 10 bases between the two ends. Patients with a history of autoimmune disease or on systemic immunosuppression were excluded. Some clones are missing from TCRdb's copy, which holds only in-frame ones; the method was immunoSEQ multiplex PCR. The data show tens of thousands of clones, roughly 85% seen once. Sequenced here: CD4+ or CD8+ T cells sorted from blood, sampled in a trial of the OX40 agonist ivuxolimab. The clonotype originates from an adult with an advanced solid tumor such as melanoma, head and neck, liver or kidney cancer. The chain is built from TRBV28 and TRBJ1-2; weak D call: TRBD1 (5 bases). CDR3 residues: CASSFGNRNYGYTF. CDR3 bases: TGTGCCAGCAGTTTTGGGAACAGGAACTATGGCTACACCTTC.